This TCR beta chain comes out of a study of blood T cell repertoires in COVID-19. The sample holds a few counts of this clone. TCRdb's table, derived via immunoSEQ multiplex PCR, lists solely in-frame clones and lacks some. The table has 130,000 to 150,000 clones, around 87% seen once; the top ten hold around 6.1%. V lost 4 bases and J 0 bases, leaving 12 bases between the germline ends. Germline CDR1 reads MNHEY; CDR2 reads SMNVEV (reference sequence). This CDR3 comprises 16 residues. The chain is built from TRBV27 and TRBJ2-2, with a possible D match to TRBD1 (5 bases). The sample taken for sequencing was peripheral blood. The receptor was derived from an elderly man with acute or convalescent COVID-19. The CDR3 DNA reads TGTGCCAGCAGTTCTCGGACAAGGACGAACACCGGGGAGCTGTTTTTT. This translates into CASSSRTRTNTGELFF.